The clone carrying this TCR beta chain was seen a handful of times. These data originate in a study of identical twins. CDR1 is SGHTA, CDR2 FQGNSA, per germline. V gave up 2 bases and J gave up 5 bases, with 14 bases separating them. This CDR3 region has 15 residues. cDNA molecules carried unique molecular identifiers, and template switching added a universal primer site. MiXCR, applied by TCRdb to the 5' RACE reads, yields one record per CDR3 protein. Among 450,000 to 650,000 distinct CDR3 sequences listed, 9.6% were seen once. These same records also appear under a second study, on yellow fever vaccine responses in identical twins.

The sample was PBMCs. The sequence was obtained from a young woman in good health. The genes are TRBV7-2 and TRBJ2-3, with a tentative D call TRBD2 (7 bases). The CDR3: CASSLRGAAGDTQYF. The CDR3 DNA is TGTGCCAGCAGCTTACGGGGGGCCGCCGGAGATACGCAGTATTTT.